This TCR beta chain was sequenced in a study of blood T cell repertoires in COVID-19. About the research overall: There were acute and convalescent COVID-19 samples, and they came from the United States, Italy and Spain. The cDNA or gDNA used as material had been derived from T cells, B-cell-depleted T cells, or PBMCs.

Original processing methods: Amplification with reference gene primers provided the estimates of nucleated cell counts. Using immunoSEQ multiplex PCR, the repertoire was profiled, and TCRdb retains in-frame clones only, with some absent. V and J calls and clone size come straight from that table; D and trimming were deduced from the DNA. The sample contains about 440,000 clones, about 89% of which appear only once. Germline V gene lookup returns CDR1 SGHTA and CDR2 FQGTGA. V lost 0 bases and J lost 6, with 10 bases in between. The CDR3 length is 14 residues. The receptor comes from a woman aged 25 to 39 with acute or convalescent COVID-19. This chain connects TRBV7-3 to TRBJ2-3, with no clear D. Sequencing used peripheral blood. The CDR3: CASSLTGVMDTQYF. For the CDR3, the DNA is TGTGCCAGCAGCTTAACGGGCGTTATGGATACGCAGTATTTT.